The 30 T cell receptor beta chains presented below share a single source sample, sequenced in a study of cytomegalovirus exposure and HLA in healthy donors. A multiplex PCR was run with 60 Vbeta primers and 13 Jbeta primers. TCRdb's table, derived via immunoSEQ multiplex PCR, lists solely in-frame clones and lacks some. The sample lists roughly 140,000 clones; 70% were seen once. Input material: PBMCs. The receptors were sampled from a woman under 40 in good health and CMV-seronegative.

The chain combines TRBV6-1 with TRBJ1-2; no clear D. Trimming removed 6 bases at V and 7 bases at J, with 18 bases between. This CDR3 is 14 amino acids long. Germline CDR1 and CDR2: MNHNS and SASEGT. CDR3 in DNA: TGTGCCAGCAGCATTTCCACGGATAGCGGTGGCTACACCTTC. Translated, it gives CASSISTDSGGYTF.

Regarding this clone: Other DNA sequences of this sample code for an identical CDR3. This chain uses TRBV28 with TRBJ1-2; perhaps TRBD1 as D (5 bases). V shed 4 bases and J shed 2 bases, with 8 bases lying between them. The CDR3 contains 13 residues. Germline values: CDR1 MDHEN, CDR2 SYDVKM. CDR3 sequence: CASSSTVNYGYTF. The CDR3 DNA sequence: TGTGCCAGCAGTTCGACAGTCAACTATGGCTACACCTTC.

In this sample, this clone turned up a few times. The chain carries TRBV2 and TRBJ2-7; unclear D gene. Germline V gene lookup returns CDR1 SNHLY and CDR2 FYNNEI. V was shortened by 5 bases and J by 3 bases, with 17 bases between the two germline ends. This CDR3 region has 15 residues. CDR3 protein: CASSFQDSTYYEQYF. The CDR3 DNA reads TGTGCCAGCAGTTTTCAGGATTCCACTTACTACGAGCAGTACTTC.

V usage is TRBV28 and J usage is TRBJ2-7, with 9 positions matching TRBD2. The CDR3 contains 17 residues. V was clipped by 3 bases and J by 5 bases; unmatched bases: 14. Germline V lookup: CDR1 MDHEN, CDR2 SYDVKM. In DNA, the CDR3 is TGTGCCAGCAGTTTTCGCACCCTAGCGGGAAGGGACCACGAGCAGTACTTC. The encoded protein is CASSFRTLAGRDHEQYF.

This chain uses TRBV4-2 with TRBJ2-1; 10 bases match TRBD2. Germline lookup yields CDR1 LGHNA and CDR2 YNFKEQ. Trimming removed 1 base from V and 0 bases from J; junction bases left unmatched: 9. The CDR3 spans 19 residues. The CDR3 DNA follows: TGTGCCAGCAGCCAAGTTTATAGCGGGGGGTCGAGCTCCTACAATGAGCAGTTCTTC. It translates to CASSQVYSGGSSSYNEQFF.

The chain is built from TRBV2 and TRBJ2-2; TRBD1 agrees at 11 bases. The germline V gene encodes CDR1 SNHLY and CDR2 FYNNEI. V lost 6 bases and J lost 4; bases outside the gene matches: 10. The length of the CDR3 is 17 residues. The CDR3 nucleotides read TGTGCCAGCAGCCCGGACAGGGGGCGGATTCGCACCGGGGAGCTGTTTTTT. Translated: CASSPDRGRIRTGELFF.

The chain uses TRBV7-3 and TRBJ2-1, with 10 positions matching TRBD2. V dropped 4 bases and J dropped 5; count of bases not matched to a gene: 5. The CDR3 loop spans 15 amino acids. Germline-derived CDR1 and CDR2 are SGHTA and FQGTGA. CDR3 nucleotide sequence: TGTGCCAGCAGCTCCGGGACTAGCGACCACAATGAGCAGTTCTTC. It encodes CASSSGTSDHNEQFF.

The rearrangement joins TRBV4-2 to TRBJ1-2, with D uncertain. The germline gives CDR1 LGHNA, CDR2 YNFKEQ. With 2 bases removed from V and 8 bases from J, the gap between germline ends came to 18 bases. CDR3 length equals 15 residues. CDR3 amino acids: CASSQPGEIIVGYTF. DNA for the CDR3: TGTGCCAGCAGCCAACCCGGGGAGATTATAGTGGGCTACACCTTC.

V and J are TRBV29-1 and TRBJ2-3; 7 bases align to TRBD1. CDR1 and CDR2 from the germline V gene are SQVTM and ANQGSEA. This CDR3 is 12 amino acids long. Unmatched junction bases numbered 3, after V lost 6 bases and J lost 3 bases. CDR3 bases: TGCAGCGTGGGGACAGTGACAGATACGCAGTATTTT. This gives the protein CSVGTVTDTQYF.

The V gene is TRBV6-1, the J gene TRBJ1-2; D is unresolved. From germline, CDR1 is MNHNS and CDR2 SASEGT. The CDR3 has 13 amino acids. The V and J ends lost 2 bases and 5 bases respectively, with 9 bases between them. The CDR3 is CASSEHSGYGYTF. The CDR3, as DNA: TGTGCCAGCAGTGAACACTCGGGGTATGGCTACACCTTC.

This clone was detected a few times. The chain couples TRBV10-2 to TRBJ2-7, with D hard to call. Germline CDR1 and CDR2: WSHSY and SAAADI. The CDR3 loop spans 12 amino acids. V was clipped by 8 bases and J by 6 bases, with 14 bases between them. The CDR3, as DNA: TGCGCCAGCTCGGAAGTGGGCCGCGAGCAGTACTTC. Protein sequence: CASSEVGREQYF.

V is TRBV6-5 and J is TRBJ1-6; 9 bases fit TRBD1. Trimming cost V 4 bases and J 10 bases; bases outside gene matches: 5. In germline, CDR1 is MNHEY, CDR2 SVGAGI. The CDR3 extends over 14 amino acids. CDR3 residues: CASSSRTGESPLHF. In DNA form, the CDR3 reads TGTGCCAGCAGTTCAAGGACAGGGGAATCACCCCTCCACTTT.

This clone was seen more than once but under ten times. The rearrangement joins TRBV6-1 to TRBJ1-6; no reliable D call. The CDR3 runs to 16 residues. Per germline, CDR1 MNHNS and CDR2 SASEGT. V was trimmed by 2 bases and J by 0 bases, leaving 8 bases between them. CDR3 region: CASSERGSSYNSPLHF. The CDR3 coding sequence is TGTGCCAGCAGTGAAAGAGGGAGCTCCTATAATTCACCCCTCCACTTT.

The CDR3 reads CASSLLASGRAKGNEQFF. The CDR3 DNA sequence: TGTGCCAGCAGTTTATTAGCTAGCGGGAGGGCCAAGGGCAATGAGCAGTTCTTC. The rearrangement links TRBV27 to TRBJ2-1, with TRBD2 identical over 12 bases. This CDR3 is 18 amino acids long. V shed 1 base, J shed 6 bases, and the junction held 10 bases outside the gene matches. Germline V gene data show CDR1 as MNHEY and CDR2 as SMNVEV (reference sequence).

This clone turned up a few times. The V gene is TRBV7-9, the J gene TRBJ1-6, with 9 positions matching TRBD1. CDR3 length equals 14 residues. The V and J ends lost 5 bases and 9 bases, in that order; junction bases with no gene match: 5. Germline V gene sequence: CDR1 SEHNR, CDR2 FQNEAQ (reference sequence). CDR3 in amino acids: CASSPGTGISPLHF. In DNA form, the CDR3 reads TGTGCCAGCAGCCCCGGGACAGGGATTTCACCCCTCCACTTT.

V usage is TRBV19 and J usage is TRBJ2-3; 9 positions match TRBD2. V dropped 5 bases and J dropped 1; count of bases not matched to a gene: 13. The CDR3 consists of 18 residues. CDR1 and CDR2 from the germline V gene are LNHDA and SQIVND (reference sequence). The CDR3: CASSRNGPSGDRTDTQYF. As DNA, the CDR3 is TGTGCCAGTAGTCGAAACGGGCCTAGCGGGGACCGCACAGATACGCAGTATTTT. Drawing the rest from reference TRBV19 and TRBJ2-3, the complete variable domain is DGGITQSPKYLFRKEGQNVTLSCEQNLNHDAMYWYRQDPGQGLRLIYYSQIVNDFQKGDIAEGYSVSREKKESFPLTVTSAQKNPTAFYLCASSRNGPSGDRTDTQYFGPGTRLTVL.

The rearrangement uses TRBV7-2 and TRBJ2-7; TRBD1 might be the D (6 bases). CDR3 size: 15 residues. V lost 1 base and J lost 2, with 12 bases in between. Germline CDR1 and CDR2: SGHTA and FQGNSA. CDR3 protein: CASSLVGDTPYEQYF. The CDR3 DNA is TGTGCCAGCAGCTTAGTGGGGGACACACCCTACGAGCAGTACTTC. The full variable domain, completed using reference TRBV7-2 and TRBJ2-7, is GAGVSQSPSNKVTEKGKDVELRCDPISGHTALYWYRQSLGQGLEFLIYFQGNSAPDKSGLPSDRFSAERTGGSVSTLTIQRTQQEDSAVYLCASSLVGDTPYEQYFGPGTRLTVT.

Only one count was recorded for this clone. V is TRBV27 and J is TRBJ2-5; 8 bases line up with TRBD2. V lost 1 base and J lost 5; bases outside the gene matches: 9. The CDR3 spans 16 residues. Germline V gene lookup returns CDR1 MNHEY and CDR2 SMNVEV (reference sequence). The CDR3 DNA follows: TGTGCCAGCAGTTTATTAGGCTCGGGGGGGGGCGAGACCCAGTACTTC. It codes for CASSLLGSGGGETQYF.

This chain uses TRBV23-1 with TRBJ1-2; a possible D gene is TRBD1 (6 bases). TRBV23-1 qualifies as an ORF whose function is uncertain. Trimming removed 0 bases at V and 1 base at J, with 18 bases between. This CDR3 has 18 amino acids. Here the CDR3 reads CASSQSGGRDDFNYGYTF. The CDR3 DNA follows: TGCGCCAGCAGTCAATCGGGGGGGCGCGACGATTTTAACTATGGCTACACCTTC.

This clone was counted between two and nine times. The chain recombines TRBV6-5 with TRBJ1-6; a weak D match, TRBD1 (5 bases). The V gene lost 4 bases and the J gene lost 10 bases, with 17 bases spanning the gap. The CDR3 extends over 15 amino acids. Germline V CDR1 and CDR2: MNHEY, SVGAGI. Written as DNA, the CDR3 is TGTGCCAGCAGTTCAAGGGGCTTTGTCGGCTCACCCCTCCACTTT. Translating gives CASSSRGFVGSPLHF.

The J gene is TRBJ2-7, the V gene TRBV7-8; maybe TRBD2 (6 bases). This CDR3 comprises 13 residues. V lost 4 bases and J 4 bases, leaving 11 bases between the germline ends. CDR1 and CDR2 (germline): SGHVS, FQNEAQ. The CDR3 DNA sequence: TGTGCCAGCAGCTCCGAAAGCGGGTACGAGCAGTACTTC. Amino acid sequence: CASSSESGYEQYF.

This clone has only a few counts. The chain links TRBV19 to TRBJ1-1; D is unclear. Germline V gene data show CDR1 as LNHDA and CDR2 as SQIVND (reference sequence). The V and J ends lost 8 bases and 1 base respectively, with 8 bases between them. This CDR3 is 12 amino acids long. CDR3 in DNA: TGTGCCAGTGGCCCCCGGAACACTGAAGCTTTCTTT. Residues: CASGPRNTEAFF. Drawing the rest from reference TRBV19 and TRBJ1-1, the complete variable domain is DGGITQSPKYLFRKEGQNVTLSCEQNLNHDAMYWYRQDPGQGLRLIYYSQIVNDFQKGDIAEGYSVSREKKESFPLTVTSAQKNPTAFYLCASGPRNTEAFFGQGTRLTVV.

This chain links TRBV27 with TRBJ2-2; the D gene is possibly TRBD1 (6 bases). Germline V gene data show CDR1 as MNHEY and CDR2 as SMNVEV (reference sequence). This CDR3 comprises 16 residues. Trimming cost V 1 base and J 1 base, with 10 bases left between them. The CDR3 DNA reads TGTGCCAGCAGTTTATTGTGGGGGCAGAACACCGGGGAGCTGTTTTTT. It translates to CASSLLWGQNTGELFF.

The DNA for the CDR3 is TGTGCCAGCAGCTCCGGGACAGCCAACTCCTACGAGCAGTACTTC. It specifies CASSSGTANSYEQYF. The chain employs TRBV7-6 and TRBJ2-7, with 7 bases fitting TRBD1. Looked up from germline, CDR1 is SGHVS and CDR2 is FNYEAQ. Unmatched junction bases numbered 6, after V lost 4 bases and J lost 0 bases. The CDR3 spans 15 residues. Using reference TRBV7-6 and TRBJ2-7 for the parts outside the CDR3, the full variable domain is GAGVSQSPRYKVTKRGQDVALRCDPISGHVSLYWYRQALGQGPEFLTYFNYEAQQDKSGLPNDRFSAERPEGSISTLTIQRTEQRDSAMYRCASSSGTANSYEQYFGPGTRLTVT.

In its sample, this clone was seen a few times. The chain carries TRBV14 and TRBJ2-7; TRBD1 agrees at 7 bases. This CDR3 spans 16 amino acids. Germline V lookup: CDR1 SGHDN, CDR2 FVKESK. Trimming removed 6 bases from V and 4 bases from J; junction bases left unmatched: 15. DNA of the CDR3: TGTGCCAGCAGAACTAAACAGGGGCCGCACTCTTACGAGCAGTACGTC. It encodes CASRTKQGPHSYEQYV.

This clone was picked up a small number of times. The V and J genes are TRBV14 and TRBJ2-1; 14 nucleotides match TRBD2. V lost 3 bases, J lost 1 base, and 8 bases stayed unmatched. Germline lookup yields CDR1 SGHDN and CDR2 FVKESK. This CDR3 spans 19 amino acids. CDR3 DNA sequence: TGTGCCAGCAGCCATGCGTTCGGACTAGCGGGGGGATCCTACAATGAGCAGTTCTTC. Its translation is CASSHAFGLAGGSYNEQFF.

J is TRBJ2-6 and V is TRBV19; 11 nucleotides line up with TRBD2. Trimming cost V 4 bases and J 0 bases; bases outside gene matches: 8. CDR3 length: 19 amino acids. Looked up from germline, CDR1 is LNHDA and CDR2 is SQIVND (reference sequence). The CDR3 is CASSTSGLAGSSGANVLTF. CDR3 in DNA: TGTGCCAGTAGTACCAGCGGACTAGCGGGTAGCTCTGGGGCCAACGTCCTGACTTTC.

The chain links TRBV9 to TRBJ1-1, with D uncertain. CDR1 SGDLS and CDR2 YYNGEE come from the germline V gene. The CDR3 loop spans 13 amino acids. With 0 bases removed from V and 5 bases from J, the gap between germline ends came to 8 bases. The CDR3 nucleotides read TGTGCCAGCAGCGTAGATCGGGTTACTGAAGCTTTCTTT. Amino acids: CASSVDRVTEAFF. The full variable domain, completed using reference TRBV9 and TRBJ1-1, is DSGVTQTPKHLITATGQRVTLRCSPRSGDLSVYWYQQSLDQGLQFLIQYYNGEERAKGNILERFSAQQFPDLHSELNLSSLELGDSALYFCASSVDRVTEAFFGQGTRLTVV.

This chain links TRBV11-2 with TRBJ2-3, with D tentatively TRBD1 or TRBD2 (8 bases each). This CDR3 is 13 amino acids long. V lost 10 bases to trimming and J lost 5 bases, with 16 bases between them. CDR1 is SGHAT and CDR2 is FQNNGV in the germline V gene. Written as DNA, the CDR3 is TGTGCCACCAGGGGGCGGGGGGAAGATACGCAGTATTTT. Its translation: CATRGRGEDTQYF.

This sequence joins TRBV6-1 and TRBJ2-5, with 7 bases matching TRBD2. V lost 7 bases and J lost 9; bases outside the gene matches: 11. The CDR3 totals 13 residues. Germline V lookup: CDR1 MNHNS, CDR2 SASEGT. CDR3 nucleotide sequence: TGTGCCAGCACGTTGGGAGGGTGGGAGGCCCAGTACTTC. Its protein product is CASTLGGWEAQYF.